This T cell receptor (beta chain) was obtained from a study of T cell repertoires in cytomegalovirus infection. Study information: Signatures in public TCR beta sequences pointed to both CMV infection and matching HLA type.

V was cut by 1 base and J by 3 bases, with 8 bases left in between. Germline V CDR1 and CDR2: SGHRS, YFSETQ. This CDR3 contains 13 residues. General study results and limits: HLA-C-restricted CMV clonotypes gave the most frequent clonotype in two of eight donors. Identification of carriers of CMV plus the relevant HLA was performed using cumulative public TCR beta family frequency.

TCRdb re-called the reads through MiXCR, storing one row per CDR3 protein. The sample contains 150,000 to 200,000 distinct CDR3 sequences, approximately 20% of which appear only once. This clonotype has only a few counts. The antigen is unknown. This clonotype was obtained from a human donor in good health (CMV status not recorded). Some clones in this sample may be carry-over from other donors' samples. Source material: PBMCs. The V and J genes are TRBV5-1 and TRBJ2-7; D gene uncertain. The CDR3 DNA is TGCGCCAGCAGCTTGACAGTTAACTACGAGCAGTACTTC. Translated, it gives CASSLTVNYEQYF.